The entry below describes one TCR beta chain. Germline V gene data show CDR1 as SGHDN and CDR2 as FVKESK. The trim removed 6 bases at V and 1 base at J, leaving 3 bases unmatched. CDR3 length equals 14 residues. The data derive from a study of beta chain features in type 1 diabetes. cDNA synthesis used the whole RNA isolate, giving expressed TCRB sequences. TCRdb keeps only in-frame clones here, not all; method: immunoSEQ multiplex PCR. The table includes 350,000 to 400,000 clones, over 12% detected once. Sequencing input: naive CD4+ T cells from blood. This TCR was recovered from a woman under 30 in good health. The chain uses TRBV14 and TRBJ2-7; TRBD2 matches at 10 bases. The CDR3 region has the DNA TGTGCCAGCAGACGGACTAGCGGATCCTACGAGCAGTACTTC. Translating gives CASRRTSGSYEQYF.